This TCR beta chain originates from a study of blood T cells in healthy people across ages. Together with a sample-barcoded 5' primer, a J-beta primer mix was included in a second PCR lasting 7 to 11 cycles. Each CDR3 protein is one row after TCRdb ran MiXCR on the 5' RACE reads. Of 550,000 to 700,000 distinct CDR3 sequences listed, roughly 28% are singletons. The germline V and J ends were trimmed by 1 base and 3 bases, with 13 bases remaining between them. The CDR3 totals 16 residues. Germline assignment: CDR1 LGHNA and CDR2 YSLEER. The sample consisted of blood. The sequence was collected from a woman aged 70 to 79 in good health. The chain has TRBV4-3 and TRBJ2-1; tentative D call: TRBD1 (6 bases). CDR3 DNA: TGCGCCAGCAGCCAAGGTCCGGACAGCTTCTACAATGAGCAGTTCTTC. It codes for CASSQGPDSFYNEQFF.